Sequencing of this T cell receptor beta chain was carried out in a study of vaccination effects on CD4 cells after COVID-19. Using immunoSEQ multiplex PCR, the repertoire was profiled, and TCRdb retains in-frame clones only, with some absent. The sample lists 43,000 or so clones; under 80% were seen once. Germline values: CDR1 LGHNT, CDR2 FRNRAP. V lost 2 bases and J 2 bases, leaving 18 bases between the germline ends. CDR3 size: 17 residues. Isolation of CD4+ T cells took place after approximately 10 days of culture. Two doses of either BNT162b2 or mRNA-1273 were given to each participant. Regarding this clone: What it recognizes is unknown.

The source of this sequence is a human donor who received a COVID-19 vaccine. The sequencing used CD4+ T cells from PBMCs cultured without peptide, collected after COVID-19 vaccination. The chain couples TRBV12-5 to TRBJ2-5; D possibly matches TRBD1 or TRBD2 (5 bases each). The CDR3 coding sequence is TGTGCTAGTGGTTTGCCCATCGGGGCTGTGGGGCAAGAGACCCAGTACTTC. This gives the protein CASGLPIGAVGQETQYF.